What follows describes a single T cell receptor beta chain. Its target is unknown. Amplification of TCR alpha and beta CDR3 regions from RNA used iRepertoire nested multiplex PCR. TCRdb reprocessed the multiplex PCR reads with MiXCR, giving one entry per CDR3 protein. The sample yields over 140,000 distinct CDR3 sequences, roughly two fifths seen once. The CDR3 is 13 amino acids. CDR1 and CDR2 (germline): DFQATT, SNEGSKA (reference sequence). Losses at the gene ends were 7 bases for V and 10 bases for J; bases not matched to a gene: 10. This record belongs to a study of glioma-infiltrating T cells. Broader study findings: Very few CDR3 sequences were shared between tissue and blood. Tissue-blood divergence was below expectation in non-neoplastic patients, above in gliomas.

Sequencing input: glioma tissue, nonneoplastic brain tissue, or PBMCs (not recorded which). The genes are TRBV20-1 and TRBJ2-1; 10 bases are shared with TRBD2. The clonotype comes from a human donor with low-grade glioma or glioblastoma, undergoing nonglioma brain surgery, or in good health (not recorded which). The CDR3 DNA sequence: TGCAGTGGTAGGAAAGCGGGGGGGGAGGAGCAGTTCTTC. The encoded protein is CSGRKAGGEEQFF.